Following are 25 T cell receptor beta chains from one sample sequenced in a study of identical twins (dated by TCRdb to about 2016). Preparation of the library involved 5' RACE. Sequencing relied on an Illumina HiSeq 2000. Using fastp at Q25 and MiXCR, TCRdb reprocessed the public reads and kept productive beta chains. Identical CDR3 protein sequences are pooled into one entry, listed with their most common genes and DNA. The table for this sample lists hundreds of thousands of distinct CDR3 sequences; 21% of them were counted only once. 4% to 5.5% of the sample is taken by the ten largest. These sequences were also reported in another study, on T cells expressing NK-cell markers.

Sequencing was performed on PBMCs. Receptors originate from a woman under 30 in good health.

This clonotype was seen only a few times. V gene TRBV27 combines with J gene TRBJ2-1; D unresolved. Trimming shortened V by 5 bases and J by 0 bases, and 14 bases separated the two germline ends. From germline, CDR1 is MNHEY and CDR2 SMNVEV (reference sequence). The length of the CDR3 is 16 residues. The CDR3 region has the DNA TGTGCCAGCAGTCCTCATTTGGAGAGCTCCTACAATGAGCAGTTCTTC. Translated, it gives CASSPHLESSYNEQFF.

This clonotype was picked up a small number of times. The CDR3 region is CASSPMTSGLGETQYF. In DNA, the CDR3 is TGTGCCAGCAGCCCCATGACTAGCGGGCTCGGGGAGACCCAGTACTTC. The chain employs TRBV6-2 or TRBV6-3 and TRBJ2-5; 10 nucleotides align to TRBD2. The junction had 12 bases not matched to a gene; V was cut back by 6 bases and J by 5 bases. CDR3 length equals 16 residues. CDR1 and CDR2 from the germline V gene are MNHEY and SVGEGT.

This clonotype was picked up many times. In DNA form, the CDR3 reads TGCGCCAGCAGCTTGGGCCACTCTGGGGCCAACGTCCTGACTTTC. This gives the protein CASSLGHSGANVLTF. The V and J genes are TRBV5-1 and TRBJ2-6, with D unclear. With 0 bases removed from V and 0 bases from J, the gap between germline ends came to 4 bases. This CDR3 is built from 15 residues. The germline V gene has CDR1 SGHRS and CDR2 YFSETQ.

This clonotype appeared many times. Here the CDR3 DNA reads TGTGCCAGCAGTTTCTGGGCAACTGAAGCTTTCTTT. Its translation: CASSFWATEAFF. The J gene is TRBJ1-1, the V gene TRBV12-3 or TRBV12-4; D not certain. Trimming removed 3 bases from V and 5 bases from J, with 7 bases in between. The CDR3 contains 12 residues.

This clonotype has a handful of counts. The gene calls are TRBV2 and TRBJ1-1, with a possible D match to TRBD1 (5 bases). The length of the CDR3 is 13 residues. The germline CDR1 and CDR2 sequences are SNHLY and FYNNEI. V was shortened by 5 bases and J by 7 bases, with 14 bases between the two germline ends. CDR3 region: CASSQDKTGEAFF. The CDR3, as DNA: TGTGCCAGCAGTCAGGACAAAACCGGTGAAGCTTTCTTT.

This clonotype appeared many times. The rearrangement joins TRBV9 to TRBJ1-2, with D unclear. Trimming cost V 0 bases and J 6 bases, with 9 bases left between them. The CDR3 length is 13 residues. Germline-derived CDR1 and CDR2 are SGDLS and YYNGEE. The DNA for the CDR3 is TGTGCCAGCAGCGTAGGGGGTTTTGATGGCTACACCTTC. Amino acids: CASSVGGFDGYTF.

The chain combines TRBV2 with TRBJ1-1; D is possibly TRBD1 (5 bases). The CDR3 has 14 residues. V lost 1 base, J lost 3 bases, and 9 bases lay in between. CDR1 SNHLY and CDR2 FYNNEI come from the germline V gene. DNA for the CDR3: TGTGCCAGCAGTGAAGGAGGGACGGACACTGAAGCTTTCTTT. This sequence encodes CASSEGGTDTEAFF.

In this sample, this clonotype turned up many times. The V and J genes are TRBV5-1 and TRBJ2-5; D remains unclear. The CDR3 runs to 12 residues. Germline values: CDR1 SGHRS, CDR2 YFSETQ. V shed 0 bases and J shed 3 bases, with 3 bases lying between them. DNA of the CDR3: TGCGCCAGCAGCTTGGAAGAAGAGACCCAGTACTTC. Translation: CASSLEEETQYF.

This clonotype was counted only a few times. The CDR3 DNA follows: TGCGCCAGCAGCTCCCCTTTTACCTACGAGCAGTACTTC. As protein: CASSSPFTYEQYF. The V gene is TRBV5-1, the J gene TRBJ2-7; D remains ambiguous. From germline, CDR1 is SGHRS and CDR2 YFSETQ. The CDR3 spans 13 residues. Deletions cut 3 bases from V and 2 bases from J, with 9 bases between.

This clonotype was counted only a few times. The chain recombines TRBV11-2 with TRBJ1-1; a possible D gene is TRBD1 (6 bases). CDR1 is SGHAT, CDR2 FQNNGV, per germline. The CDR3 is 18 residues long. Trimming pared 2 bases from V and 0 bases from J, leaving 19 bases between. The CDR3 loop is CASSLRGAGKGMNTEAFF. CDR3 sequence (DNA): TGTGCCAGCAGCTTAAGGGGGGCAGGGAAGGGGATGAACACTGAAGCTTTCTTT.

This chain links TRBV7-2 with TRBJ2-7; 12 nucleotides agree with TRBD2. This CDR3 has 16 residues. CDR1 is SGHTA and CDR2 is FQGNSA in the germline V gene. V lost 5 bases, J lost 3 bases, and 8 bases stayed unmatched. For the CDR3, the DNA is TGTGCCAGCAGCAAGGGACTAGCGGGTGTGGGCTACGAGCAGTACTTC. This encodes CASSKGLAGVGYEQYF.

This clonotype was seen only a few times. The CDR3 DNA sequence: TGCGCCAGCAGGAGGTACGGGGCGACCTTTTCCTACGAGCAGTACTTC. Amino acid sequence: CASRRYGATFSYEQYF. The rearrangement uses TRBV5-1 and TRBJ2-7; either TRBD1 or TRBD2 may fit D (5 bases each). The V end lost 5 bases, the J end lost 1 base, and 19 bases lay between the germline ends. Germline-derived CDR1 and CDR2 are SGHRS and YFSETQ. This CDR3 is 16 amino acids long.

The chain links TRBV7-2 to TRBJ1-2; D might be TRBD1 (5 bases). The V end was cut by 2 bases, the J end by 8 bases, with 9 bases between. The CDR3 runs to 12 residues. Germline V lookup: CDR1 SGHTA, CDR2 FQGNSA. The DNA of the CDR3 is TGTGCCAGCAGCTTAATCCCAGGGGGCTACACCTTC. It codes for CASSLIPGGYTF.

The J gene is TRBJ2-7, the V gene TRBV7-2, with D unresolved. The V end was cut by 2 bases, the J end by 0 bases, with 5 bases between. This CDR3 is built from 13 residues. The V gene's germline CDR1 is SGHTA and CDR2 FQGNSA. The CDR3 region is CASSLQTSYEQYF. CDR3 in DNA: TGTGCCAGCAGCTTACAAACCTCCTACGAGCAGTACTTC.

The rearrangement links TRBV5-4 to TRBJ2-1, with 12 bases matching TRBD2. From germline, CDR1 is SGHNT and CDR2 YYREEE (reference sequence). V lost 4 bases and J lost 5; bases outside the gene matches: 10. The CDR3 consists of 17 residues. The CDR3 region is CASSAYLTSGRNNEQFF. CDR3 nucleotides: TGTGCCAGCAGCGCCTACCTCACTAGCGGGAGGAACAATGAGCAGTTCTTC. The complete variable domain, with remaining parts taken from reference TRBV5-4 and TRBJ2-1, reads ETGVTQSPTHLIKTRGQQVTLRCSSQSGHNTVSWYQQALGQGPQFIFQYYREEENGRGNFPPRFSGLQFPNYSSELNVNALELDDSALYLCASSAYLTSGRNNEQFFGPGTRLTVL.

This clonotype was counted a few times. The J gene is TRBJ2-1, the V gene TRBV5-1, with D uncertain. Germline V gene data show CDR1 as SGHRS and CDR2 as YFSETQ. Trimming removed 6 bases at V and 0 bases at J, with 10 bases between. The CDR3 consists of 14 residues. CDR3: CASKSSSSYNEQFF. The CDR3 DNA sequence: TGCGCCAGCAAGAGTAGCAGCTCCTACAATGAGCAGTTCTTC.

This clonotype was seen many times. The V gene is TRBV20-1, the J gene TRBJ2-3; 8 bases fit TRBD1. Germline V gene data show CDR1 as DFQATT and CDR2 as SNEGSKA (reference sequence). V lost 5 bases and J lost 2; bases outside the gene matches: 3. The CDR3 has 13 amino acids. In DNA form, the CDR3 reads TGCAGTGCTGAGACAGGGGCCACAGATACGCAGTATTTT. Its translation is CSAETGATDTQYF.

The chain is built from TRBV5-1 and TRBJ2-1; no clear D. Germline CDR1 SGHRS, CDR2 YFSETQ. The CDR3 length is 15 residues. Trimming removed 5 bases at V and 5 bases at J, with 17 bases between. CDR3 nucleotides: TGCGCCAGCAGACAAGGTCCCATCGGCAACAATGAGCAGTTCTTC. Amino acids: CASRQGPIGNNEQFF.

In this sample, this clonotype turned up many times. This rearrangement joins TRBV2 to TRBJ1-2, with 10 positions matching TRBD1. J was trimmed by 8 bases and V by 9 bases; bases with no gene match: 15. CDR1 and CDR2 (germline): SNHLY, FYNNEI. CDR3 length equals 15 residues. The chain's CDR3 is CARDQGRGQGYGYTF. CDR3 DNA sequence: TGTGCCAGAGACCAGGGGAGGGGACAGGGGTACGGCTACACCTTC.

This clonotype was seen ten or more times. V gene TRBV20-1 combines with J gene TRBJ2-1; D might be TRBD1 (6 bases). V was shortened by 7 bases and J by 8 bases, with 18 bases between the two germline ends. Germline assignment: CDR1 DFQATT and CDR2 SNEGSKA (reference sequence). The CDR3 sequence is 13 residues long. CDR3 coding DNA: TGCAGTGGCGGGTCAGGGGCGCGCGATGAGCAGTTCTTC. It encodes CSGGSGARDEQFF.

There are a few counts of this clonotype. The gene calls are TRBV25-1 and TRBJ2-3; the D is unclear. The CDR3 is made up of 15 amino acids. In germline, CDR1 is MGHDK, CDR2 SYGVNS. Trimming pared 1 base from V and 6 bases from J, leaving 14 bases between. CDR3 loop: CASSEWMGPSDTQYF. In DNA, the CDR3 is TGTGCCAGCAGTGAATGGATGGGCCCCTCGGATACGCAGTATTTT.

The genes are TRBV6-5 and TRBJ2-2; D gene ambiguous. This CDR3 region has 14 residues. From germline, CDR1 is MNHEY and CDR2 SVGAGI. The ends were cut back, 7 bases at V and 3 bases at J, with 12 bases in the middle. CDR3 coding DNA: TGTGCCAGCACGTTCGGCAGAGACACCGGGGAGCTGTTTTTT. It specifies CASTFGRDTGELFF.

The chain employs TRBV29-1 and TRBJ2-7; TRBD2 matches 10 bases. The CDR3 is made up of 13 amino acids. J gave up 6 bases and V 6 bases, and 8 bases lay outside the gene matches. Germline CDR1 is SQVTM and CDR2 is ANQGSEA. In DNA form, the CDR3 reads TGCAGCGTCAGAGCGGGAGGGCCAGGCGAGCAGTACTTC. This translates into CSVRAGGPGEQYF.

V is TRBV20-1 and J is TRBJ2-3; D is undetermined. In germline, CDR1 is DFQATT, CDR2 SNEGSKA (reference sequence). V gave up 0 bases and J gave up 5 bases, with 12 bases separating them. The CDR3 is 14 residues long. The DNA for the CDR3 is TGCAGTGCTAGAGACCTCCTGGAGCGAGATACGCAGTATTTT. It specifies CSARDLLERDTQYF.

The genes are TRBV5-1 and TRBJ2-3; D is uncertain. The V and J ends lost 7 bases and 6 bases respectively, with 18 bases between them. This CDR3 spans 14 amino acids. Germline V gene sequence: CDR1 SGHRS, CDR2 YFSETQ. CDR3 loop: CASCHLNPGDTQYF. The CDR3 DNA sequence: TGCGCCAGCTGCCACCTCAACCCTGGGGATACGCAGTATTTT.